The TCR beta chain under discussion was sequenced for a study of tissue T cells after allogeneic stem cell transplantation. Overall study results and limits: Tissue-detected TCR repertoire was only partly captured by blood and spleen T cells. Across patients, clones rarely overlapped, yet motif clusters were shared tissue-specifically.

Generated by immunoSEQ multiplex PCR, the TCRdb table keeps only in-frame clones and is missing some. The sample holds about 22,000 clones; 55% to 80% are singletons and the top ten take 0.6% to 0.85%. After removal of 5 bases from V and 2 bases from J, the junction contained 4 bases not matched to a gene. Germline CDR1 and CDR2: SNHLY and FYNGKV (reference sequence). The CDR3 consists of 14 residues. As for this clone: The antigen is not known. Mouse names are used for the genes. The CDR3 extends 1 residue past the end of the read, so its final part is completed from the germline J gene.

Material for sequencing was spleen. This TCR was recovered from a female BALB/c mouse in good health. This strain's MHC haplotype is H2-d. The chain employs TRBV3 and TRBJ2-5, with 7 bases fitting TRBD1. The sequenced part of the CDR3 DNA is TGTGCCAGCAGCCCCGACAGGGTCCAAGACACCCAGTAC. Amino acids: CASSPDRVQDTQY. From start to end, the CDR3 is CASSPDRVQDTQYF.